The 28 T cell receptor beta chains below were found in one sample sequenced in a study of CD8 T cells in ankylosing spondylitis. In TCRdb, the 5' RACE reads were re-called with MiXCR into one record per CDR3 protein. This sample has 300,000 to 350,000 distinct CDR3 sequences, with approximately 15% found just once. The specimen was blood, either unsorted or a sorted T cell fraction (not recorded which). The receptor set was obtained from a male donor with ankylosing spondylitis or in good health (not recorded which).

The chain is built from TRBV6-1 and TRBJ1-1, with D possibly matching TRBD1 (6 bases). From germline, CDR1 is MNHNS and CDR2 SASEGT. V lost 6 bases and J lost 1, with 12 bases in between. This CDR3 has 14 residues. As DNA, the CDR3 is TGTGCCAGCAGGCCGGGAGGGGGGAACACTGAAGCTTTCTTT. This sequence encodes CASRPGGGNTEAFF.

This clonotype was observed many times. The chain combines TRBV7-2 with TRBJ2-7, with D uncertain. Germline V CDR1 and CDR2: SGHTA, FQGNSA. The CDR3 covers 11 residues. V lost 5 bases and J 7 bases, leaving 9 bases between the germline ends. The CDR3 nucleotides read TGTGCCAGCAGCAGACGTGGGGAGCAGTACTTC. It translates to CASSRRGEQYF.

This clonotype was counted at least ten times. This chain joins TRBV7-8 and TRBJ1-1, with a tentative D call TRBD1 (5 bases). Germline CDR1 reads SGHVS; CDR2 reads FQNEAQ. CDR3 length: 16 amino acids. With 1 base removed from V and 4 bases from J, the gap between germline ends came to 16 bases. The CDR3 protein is CASSLVSWGDATEAFF. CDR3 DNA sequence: TGTGCCAGCAGCTTAGTTTCCTGGGGGGACGCCACTGAAGCTTTCTTT.

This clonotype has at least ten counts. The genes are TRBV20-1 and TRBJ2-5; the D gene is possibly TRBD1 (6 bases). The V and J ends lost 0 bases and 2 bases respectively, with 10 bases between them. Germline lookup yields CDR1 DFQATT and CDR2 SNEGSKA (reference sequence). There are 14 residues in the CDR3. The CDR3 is CSARDRQGQETQYF. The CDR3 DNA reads TGCAGTGCTAGAGACCGCCAGGGGCAAGAGACCCAGTACTTC.

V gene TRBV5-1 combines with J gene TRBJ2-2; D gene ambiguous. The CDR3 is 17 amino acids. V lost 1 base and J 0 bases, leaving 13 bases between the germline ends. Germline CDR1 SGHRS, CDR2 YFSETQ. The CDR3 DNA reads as TGCGCCAGCAGCTTGTCCCCCGGCGGCGCGAACACCGGGGAGCTGTTTTTT. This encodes CASSLSPGGANTGELFF. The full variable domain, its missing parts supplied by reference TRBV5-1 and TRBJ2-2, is KAGVTQTPRYLIKTRGQQVTLSCSPISGHRSVSWYQQTPGQGLQFLFEYFSETQRNKGNFPGRFSGRQFSNSRSEMNVSTLELGDSALYLCASSLSPGGANTGELFFGEGSRLTVL.

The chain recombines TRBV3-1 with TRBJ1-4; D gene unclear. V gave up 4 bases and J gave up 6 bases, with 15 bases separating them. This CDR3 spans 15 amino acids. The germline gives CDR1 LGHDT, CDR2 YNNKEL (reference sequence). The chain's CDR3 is CASSLLGVGDEKLFF. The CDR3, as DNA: TGTGCCAGCAGCCTCCTCGGGGTTGGCGATGAAAAACTGTTTTTT.

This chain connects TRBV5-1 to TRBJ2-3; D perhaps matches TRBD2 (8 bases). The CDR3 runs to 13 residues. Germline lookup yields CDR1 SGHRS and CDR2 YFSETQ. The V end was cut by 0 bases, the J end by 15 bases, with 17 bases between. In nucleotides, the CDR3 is TGCGCCAGCAGCTTGGGAGCGGGGGACAGCCGATATTTT. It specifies CASSLGAGDSRYF.

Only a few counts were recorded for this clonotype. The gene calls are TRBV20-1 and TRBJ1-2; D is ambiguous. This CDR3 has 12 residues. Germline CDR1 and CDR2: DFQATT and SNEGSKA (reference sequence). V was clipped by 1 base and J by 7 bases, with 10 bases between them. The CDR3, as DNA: TGCAGTGCTAGAGTGCTGGATGGTGGCTACACCTTC. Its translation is CSARVLDGGYTF.

CDR3 sequence (DNA): TGTGCCAGCAGTTTTCTGACGGGAGGTGTCGACGAGCAGTACTTC. This translates into CASSFLTGGVDEQYF. The rearrangement joins TRBV12-3 or TRBV12-4 to TRBJ2-7, with TRBD2 matching over 7 bases. V lost 3 bases and J lost 5; bases outside the gene matches: 10. This CDR3 has 15 amino acids.

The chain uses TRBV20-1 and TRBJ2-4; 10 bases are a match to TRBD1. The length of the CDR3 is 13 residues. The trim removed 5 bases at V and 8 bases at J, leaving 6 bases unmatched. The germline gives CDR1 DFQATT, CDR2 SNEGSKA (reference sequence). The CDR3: CSAGGTGADIQYF. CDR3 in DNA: TGCAGTGCTGGGGGGACAGGGGCGGACATTCAGTACTTC.

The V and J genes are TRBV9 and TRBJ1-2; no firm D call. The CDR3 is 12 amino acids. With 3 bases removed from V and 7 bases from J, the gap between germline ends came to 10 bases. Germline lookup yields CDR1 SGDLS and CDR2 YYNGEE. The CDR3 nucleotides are TGTGCCAGCAGCGAAGAGGTAACTGGCTACACCTTC. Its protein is CASSEEVTGYTF.

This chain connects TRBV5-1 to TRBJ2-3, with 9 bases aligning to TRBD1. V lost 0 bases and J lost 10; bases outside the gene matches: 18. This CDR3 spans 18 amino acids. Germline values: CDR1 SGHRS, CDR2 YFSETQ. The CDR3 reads CASSLGEQGASQIRPQYF. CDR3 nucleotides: TGCGCCAGCAGCTTGGGTGAACAGGGGGCTTCACAGATACGCCCGCAGTATTTT. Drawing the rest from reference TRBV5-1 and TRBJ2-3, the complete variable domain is KAGVTQTPRYLIKTRGQQVTLSCSPISGHRSVSWYQQTPGQGLQFLFEYFSETQRNKGNFPGRFSGRQFSNSRSEMNVSTLELGDSALYLCASSLGEQGASQIRPQYFGPGTRLTVL.

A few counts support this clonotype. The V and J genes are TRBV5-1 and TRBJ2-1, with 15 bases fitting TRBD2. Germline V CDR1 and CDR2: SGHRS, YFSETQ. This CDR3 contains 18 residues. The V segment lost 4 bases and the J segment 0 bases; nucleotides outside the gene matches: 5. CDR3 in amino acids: CASSMGTSGRSSYNEQFF. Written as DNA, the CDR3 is TGCGCCAGCAGCATGGGGACTAGCGGGAGGAGCTCCTACAATGAGCAGTTCTTC.

CDR3 loop: CAWSRTTQRSNQPQHF. CDR3 in DNA: TGTGCCTGGAGTAGGACTACCCAGAGGAGCAATCAGCCCCAGCATTTT. The chain links TRBV30 to TRBJ1-5, with D unclear. The CDR3 runs to 16 residues. Per the germline V gene, CDR1 is GTSNPN and CDR2 is SVGIG (reference sequence). The V gene lost 2 bases and the J gene lost 1 base, with 15 bases spanning the gap.

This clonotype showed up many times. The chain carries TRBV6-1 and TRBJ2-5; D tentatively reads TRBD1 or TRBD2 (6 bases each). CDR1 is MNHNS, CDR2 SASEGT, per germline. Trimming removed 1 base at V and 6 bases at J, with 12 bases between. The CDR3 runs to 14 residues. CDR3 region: CASSEVSGGKTQYF. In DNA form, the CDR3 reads TGTGCCAGCAGTGAAGTTTCCGGGGGCAAGACCCAGTACTTC.

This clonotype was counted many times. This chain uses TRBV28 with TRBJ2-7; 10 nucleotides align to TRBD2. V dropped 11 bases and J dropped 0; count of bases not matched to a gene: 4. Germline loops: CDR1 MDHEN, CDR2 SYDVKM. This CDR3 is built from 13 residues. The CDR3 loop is CAHGLADSYEQYF. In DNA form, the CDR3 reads TGTGCCCATGGACTAGCGGACTCCTACGAGCAGTACTTC.

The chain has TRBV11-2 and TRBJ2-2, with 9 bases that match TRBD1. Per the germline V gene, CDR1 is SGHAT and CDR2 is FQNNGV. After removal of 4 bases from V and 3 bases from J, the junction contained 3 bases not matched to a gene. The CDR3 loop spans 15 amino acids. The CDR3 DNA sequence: TGTGCCAGCAGCTGGGGGACAGGGCACACCGGGGAGCTGTTTTTT. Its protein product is CASSWGTGHTGELFF.

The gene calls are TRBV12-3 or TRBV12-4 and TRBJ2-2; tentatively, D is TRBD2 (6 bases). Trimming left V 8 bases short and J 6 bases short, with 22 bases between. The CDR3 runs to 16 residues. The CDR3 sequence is CASLGQRRGTPGELFF. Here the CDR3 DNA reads TGTGCCAGCCTCGGACAAAGGAGGGGAACACCCGGGGAGCTGTTTTTT.

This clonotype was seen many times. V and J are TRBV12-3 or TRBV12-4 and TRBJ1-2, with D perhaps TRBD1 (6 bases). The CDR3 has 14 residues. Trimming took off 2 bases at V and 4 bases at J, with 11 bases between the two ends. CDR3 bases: TGTGCCAGCAGTTTAAGGGGGGAGGTCTATGGCTACACCTTC. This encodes CASSLRGEVYGYTF.

The CDR3 nucleotides read TGCAGTGCTAGAGTAGGGCTAGAGACCCAGTACTTC. It codes for CSARVGLETQYF. V is TRBV20-1 and J is TRBJ2-5, with unresolved D. Trimming removed 1 base at V and 4 bases at J, with 7 bases between. CDR3 length equals 12 residues. Germline V gene data show CDR1 as DFQATT and CDR2 as SNEGSKA (reference sequence).

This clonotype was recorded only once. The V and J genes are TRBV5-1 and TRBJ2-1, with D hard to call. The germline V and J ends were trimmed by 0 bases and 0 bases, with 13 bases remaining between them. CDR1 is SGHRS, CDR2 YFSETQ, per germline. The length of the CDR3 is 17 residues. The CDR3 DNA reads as TGCGCCAGCAGCTTGGAGGCGCGGTCTAGCTCCTACAATGAGCAGTTCTTC. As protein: CASSLEARSSSYNEQFF.

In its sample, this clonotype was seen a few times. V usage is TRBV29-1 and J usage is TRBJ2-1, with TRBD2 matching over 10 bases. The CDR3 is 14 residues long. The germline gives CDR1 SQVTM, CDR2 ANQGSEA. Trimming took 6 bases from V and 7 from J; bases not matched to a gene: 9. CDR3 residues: CSVTLASGGNEQFF. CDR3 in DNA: TGCAGCGTGACATTGGCTAGCGGGGGAAATGAGCAGTTCTTC.

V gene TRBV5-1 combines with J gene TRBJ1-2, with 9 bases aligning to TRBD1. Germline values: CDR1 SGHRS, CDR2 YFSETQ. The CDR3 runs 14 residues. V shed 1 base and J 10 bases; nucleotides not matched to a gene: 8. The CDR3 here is CASSLSGTGQDYTF. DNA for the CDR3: TGCGCCAGCAGCTTGTCAGGGACAGGGCAAGACTACACCTTC.

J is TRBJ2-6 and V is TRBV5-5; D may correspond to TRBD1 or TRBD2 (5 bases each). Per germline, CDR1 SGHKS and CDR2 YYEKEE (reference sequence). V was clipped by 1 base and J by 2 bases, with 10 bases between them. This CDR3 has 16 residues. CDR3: CASSLRGLTGANVLTF. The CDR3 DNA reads TGTGCCAGCAGCTTGCGGGGCCTAACTGGGGCCAACGTCCTGACTTTC.

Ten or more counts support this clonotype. The CDR3 DNA reads TGTGCCAGCAGTTTGATACGTTACAATGAGCAGTTCTTC. As protein: CASSLIRYNEQFF. V and J are TRBV12-3 or TRBV12-4 and TRBJ2-1; no clear D gene. Between the trimmed V and J ends, which lost 3 bases and 4 bases, there was a span of 7 bases. The CDR3 contains 13 residues.

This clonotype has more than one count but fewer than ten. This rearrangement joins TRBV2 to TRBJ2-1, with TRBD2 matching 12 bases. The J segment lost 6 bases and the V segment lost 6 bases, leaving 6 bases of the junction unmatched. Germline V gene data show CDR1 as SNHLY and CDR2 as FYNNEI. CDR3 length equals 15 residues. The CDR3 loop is CASRGGLAGVNEQFF. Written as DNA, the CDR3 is TGTGCCAGCAGGGGGGGACTAGCGGGTGTCAATGAGCAGTTCTTC.

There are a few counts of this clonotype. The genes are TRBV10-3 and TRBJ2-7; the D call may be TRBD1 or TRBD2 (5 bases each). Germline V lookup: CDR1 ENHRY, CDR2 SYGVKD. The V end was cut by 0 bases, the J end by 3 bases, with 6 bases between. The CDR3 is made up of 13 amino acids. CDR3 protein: CAISESGDYEQYF. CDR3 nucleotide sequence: TGTGCCATCAGTGAGTCGGGGGACTACGAGCAGTACTTC.

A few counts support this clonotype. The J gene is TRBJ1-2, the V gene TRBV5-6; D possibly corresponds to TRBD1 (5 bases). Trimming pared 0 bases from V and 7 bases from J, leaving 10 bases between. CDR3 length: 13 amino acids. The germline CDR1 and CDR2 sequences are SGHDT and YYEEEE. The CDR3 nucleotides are TGTGCCAGCAGCTTGGTTGAGGGGAGTGGCTACACCTTC. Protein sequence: CASSLVEGSGYTF.